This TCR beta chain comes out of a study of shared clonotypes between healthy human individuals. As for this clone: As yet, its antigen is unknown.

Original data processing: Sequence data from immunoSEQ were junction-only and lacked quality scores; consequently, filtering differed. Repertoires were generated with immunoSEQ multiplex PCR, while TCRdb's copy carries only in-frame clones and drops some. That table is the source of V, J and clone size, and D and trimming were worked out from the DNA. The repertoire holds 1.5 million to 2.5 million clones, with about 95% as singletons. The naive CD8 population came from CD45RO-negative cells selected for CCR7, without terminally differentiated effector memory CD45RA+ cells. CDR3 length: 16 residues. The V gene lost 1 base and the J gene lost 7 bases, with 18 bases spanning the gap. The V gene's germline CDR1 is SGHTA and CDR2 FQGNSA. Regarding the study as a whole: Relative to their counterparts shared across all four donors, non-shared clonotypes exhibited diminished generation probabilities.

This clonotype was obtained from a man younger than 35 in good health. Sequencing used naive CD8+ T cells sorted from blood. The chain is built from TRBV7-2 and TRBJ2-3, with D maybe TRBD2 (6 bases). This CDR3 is CASSLVSRRGRYTQYF. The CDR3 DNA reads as TGTGCCAGCAGCTTAGTCTCGCGGCGGGGTAGGTATACGCAGTATTTT.